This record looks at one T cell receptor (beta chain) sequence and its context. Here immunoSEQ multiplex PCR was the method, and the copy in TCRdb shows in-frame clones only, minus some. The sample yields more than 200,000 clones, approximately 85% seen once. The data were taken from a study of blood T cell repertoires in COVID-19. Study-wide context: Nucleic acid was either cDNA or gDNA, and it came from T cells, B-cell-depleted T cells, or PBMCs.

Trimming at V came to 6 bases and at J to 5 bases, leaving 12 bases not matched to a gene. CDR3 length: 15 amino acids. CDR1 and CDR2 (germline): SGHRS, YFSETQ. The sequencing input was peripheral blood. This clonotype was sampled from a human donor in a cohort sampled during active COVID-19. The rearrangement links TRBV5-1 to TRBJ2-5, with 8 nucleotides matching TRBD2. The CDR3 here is CASIPGLVVSETQYF. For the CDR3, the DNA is TGCGCCAGCATTCCGGGACTAGTGGTTTCGGAGACCCAGTACTTC.